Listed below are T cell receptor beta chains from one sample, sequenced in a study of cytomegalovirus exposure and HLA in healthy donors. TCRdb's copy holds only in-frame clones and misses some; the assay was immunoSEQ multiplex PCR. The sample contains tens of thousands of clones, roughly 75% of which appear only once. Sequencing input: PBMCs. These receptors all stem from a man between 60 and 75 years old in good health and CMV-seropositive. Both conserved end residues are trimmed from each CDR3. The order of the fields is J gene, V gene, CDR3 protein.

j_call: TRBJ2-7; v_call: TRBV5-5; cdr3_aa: ASSHTPGTGPYYEQY
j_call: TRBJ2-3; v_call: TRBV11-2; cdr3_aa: ASSLLAGATDTQY
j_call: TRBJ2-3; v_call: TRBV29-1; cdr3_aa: SVAGGLTDTQY
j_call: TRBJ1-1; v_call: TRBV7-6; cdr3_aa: ASSLARETEAF
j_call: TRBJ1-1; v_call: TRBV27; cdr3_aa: ASSVTGNTEAF
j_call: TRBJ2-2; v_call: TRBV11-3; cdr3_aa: ASRSGGGVEGELF
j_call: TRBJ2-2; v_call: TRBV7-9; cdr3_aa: ASASGNTGELF
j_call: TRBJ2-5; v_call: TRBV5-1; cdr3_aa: ASSLETSQETQY
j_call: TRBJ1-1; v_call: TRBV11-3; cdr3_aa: ASSLAAGLDTF
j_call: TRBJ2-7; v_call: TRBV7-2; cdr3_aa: ASSLGQGAYEQY